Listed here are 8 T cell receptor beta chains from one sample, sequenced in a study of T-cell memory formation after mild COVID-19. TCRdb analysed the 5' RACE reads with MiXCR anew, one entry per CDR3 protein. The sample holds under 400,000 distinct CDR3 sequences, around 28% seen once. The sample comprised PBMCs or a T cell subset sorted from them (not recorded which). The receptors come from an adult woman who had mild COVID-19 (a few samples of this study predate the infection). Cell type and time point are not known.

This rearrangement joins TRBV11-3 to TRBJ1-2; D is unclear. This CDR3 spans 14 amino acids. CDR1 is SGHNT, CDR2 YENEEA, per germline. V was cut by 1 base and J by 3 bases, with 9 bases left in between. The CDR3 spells CASSLGGTDYGYTF. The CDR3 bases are TGTGCCAGCAGCTTAGGGGGTACAGACTATGGCTACACCTTC.

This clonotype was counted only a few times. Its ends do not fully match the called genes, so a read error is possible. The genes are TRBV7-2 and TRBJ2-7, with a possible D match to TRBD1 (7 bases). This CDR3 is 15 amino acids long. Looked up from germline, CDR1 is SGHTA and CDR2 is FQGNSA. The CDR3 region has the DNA TGTGCCAGCAGTTTAGGGGGGACAGTTGGCTACGAGCAGTACTTC. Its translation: CASSLGGTVGYEQYF. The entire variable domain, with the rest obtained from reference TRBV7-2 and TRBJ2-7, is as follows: GAGVSQSPSNKVTEKGKDVELRCDPISGHTALYWYRQSLGQGLEFLIYFQGNSAPDKSGLPSDRFSAERTGGSVSTLTIQRTQQEDSAVYLCASSLGGTVGYEQYFGPGTRLTVT.

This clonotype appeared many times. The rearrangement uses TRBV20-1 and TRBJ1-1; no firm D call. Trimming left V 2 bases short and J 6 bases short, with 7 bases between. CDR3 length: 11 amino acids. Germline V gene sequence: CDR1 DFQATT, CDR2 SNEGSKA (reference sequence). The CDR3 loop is CSARRGPEAFF. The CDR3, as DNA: TGCAGTGCTAGACGAGGGCCTGAAGCTTTCTTT.

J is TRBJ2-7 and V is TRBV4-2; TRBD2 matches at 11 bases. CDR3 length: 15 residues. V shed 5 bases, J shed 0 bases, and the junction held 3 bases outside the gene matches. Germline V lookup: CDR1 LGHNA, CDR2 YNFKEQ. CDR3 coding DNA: TGTGCCAGCAGCTCGGGACTAGCGGCCTCCTACGAGCAGTACTTC. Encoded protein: CASSSGLAASYEQYF.

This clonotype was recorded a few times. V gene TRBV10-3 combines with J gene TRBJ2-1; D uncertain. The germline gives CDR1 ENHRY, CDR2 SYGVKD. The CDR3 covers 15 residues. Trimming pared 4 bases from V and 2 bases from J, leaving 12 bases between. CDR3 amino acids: CAISVDPPPYNEQFF. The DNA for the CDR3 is TGTGCCATCAGTGTAGACCCACCGCCCTACAATGAGCAGTTCTTC.

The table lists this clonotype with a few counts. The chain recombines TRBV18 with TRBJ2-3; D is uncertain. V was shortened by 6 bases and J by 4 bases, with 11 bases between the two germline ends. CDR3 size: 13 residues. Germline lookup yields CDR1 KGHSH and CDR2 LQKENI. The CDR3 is CASSSGLPDTQYF. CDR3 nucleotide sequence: TGTGCCAGCTCGTCCGGGCTCCCAGATACGCAGTATTTT.

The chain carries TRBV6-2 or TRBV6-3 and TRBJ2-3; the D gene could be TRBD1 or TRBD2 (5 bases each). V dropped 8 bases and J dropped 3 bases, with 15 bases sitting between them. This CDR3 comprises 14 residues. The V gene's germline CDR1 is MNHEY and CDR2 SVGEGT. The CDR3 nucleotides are TGTGCCAGCGTCGTAGGGGAGAGAACAGATACGCAGTATTTT. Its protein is CASVVGERTDTQYF.

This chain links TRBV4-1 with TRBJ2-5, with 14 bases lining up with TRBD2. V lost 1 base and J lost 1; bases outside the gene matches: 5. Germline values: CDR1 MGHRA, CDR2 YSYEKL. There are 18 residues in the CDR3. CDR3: CASSQGLAGGLAQETQYF. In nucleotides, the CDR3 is TGCGCCAGCAGCCAAGGACTAGCGGGGGGGCTGGCCCAAGAGACCCAGTACTTC.